These 18 T cell receptor beta chains share one sample of origin, sequenced in a study of blood T cell repertoires in COVID-19. The method was immunoSEQ multiplex PCR; TCRdb's version includes in-frame clones alone and lacks a portion of them. The repertoire holds 300,000 to 350,000 clones, 70% to 90% seen once, with 2.2% in the top ten. The specimen was PBMCs or T cells enriched from blood (not recorded which). The origin of the receptors is a man aged 25-45 years who had recovered from COVID-19.

The CDR3 DNA is TGTGCCAGCAGCTTAGTCAGGGGCGCGGGTGAAGCTTTCTTT. It translates to CASSLVRGAGEAFF. V and J are TRBV7-2 and TRBJ1-1; D might be TRBD1 (6 bases). Germline loops: CDR1 SGHTA, CDR2 FQGNSA. The germline V and J ends were trimmed by 1 base and 7 bases, with 13 bases remaining between them. The CDR3 runs to 14 residues. Based on the CDR3 plus reference TRBV7-2 and TRBJ1-1, the full variable domain is GAGVSQSPSNKVTEKGKDVELRCDPISGHTALYWYRQSLGQGLEFLIYFQGNSAPDKSGLPSDRFSAERTGGSVSTLTIQRTQQEDSAVYLCASSLVRGAGEAFFGQGTRLTVV.

The rearrangement uses TRBV30 and TRBJ2-3, with 10 nucleotides matching TRBD2. V dropped 0 bases and J dropped 8; count of bases not matched to a gene: 5. Per the germline V gene, CDR1 is GTSNPN and CDR2 is SVGIG (reference sequence). This CDR3 spans 14 amino acids. The CDR3 region is CAWSVLAGGFTQYF. The CDR3 DNA follows: TGTGCCTGGAGTGTTTTAGCGGGGGGTTTTACGCAGTATTTT.

The chain joins TRBV7-9 to TRBJ2-3; the match to TRBD1 covers 10 bases. The CDR3 covers 16 residues. Germline lookup yields CDR1 SEHNR and CDR2 FQNEAQ (reference sequence). J gave up 8 bases and V 5 bases, and 13 bases lay outside the gene matches. CDR3 amino acids: CASSADRDRGRGTQYF. CDR3 bases: TGTGCCAGCAGCGCAGACCGGGACAGGGGACGCGGTACGCAGTATTTT.

In this sample, this clone turned up once. The chain uses TRBV7-2 and TRBJ2-4, with D unresolved. Germline V gives CDR1 SGHTA, CDR2 FQGNSA. The CDR3 has 16 amino acids. Trimming removed 4 bases at V and 0 bases at J, with 13 bases between. DNA for the CDR3: TGTGCCAGCAGCTCTGACGGAGTTCTAGCCAAAAACATTCAGTACTTC. Amino acid sequence: CASSSDGVLAKNIQYF.

The chain is built from TRBV19 and TRBJ2-7; D perhaps matches TRBD1 (6 bases). V was pared by 6 bases and J by 2 bases, with 14 bases between. Germline V gene data show CDR1 as LNHDA and CDR2 as SQIVND (reference sequence). This CDR3 region has 14 residues. CDR3 sequence (DNA): TGTGCCAGTAGCCGGGACAAGGTGGCCTACGAGCAGTACTTC. Translated: CASSRDKVAYEQYF.

This chain connects TRBV7-9 to TRBJ1-4; D may be TRBD1 (6 bases). There are 17 residues in the CDR3. Germline V gives CDR1 SEHNR, CDR2 FQNEAQ (reference sequence). V was trimmed by 3 bases and J by 4 bases, leaving 18 bases between them. The CDR3 loop reads CASSFTTGIQGNEKLFF. The CDR3 DNA reads TGTGCCAGCAGCTTCACAACAGGGATTCAGGGTAATGAAAAACTGTTTTTT.

The chain has TRBV11-1 and TRBJ2-3; D gene ambiguous. Per the germline V gene, CDR1 is SGHAT and CDR2 is FQDESV (reference sequence). Trimming shortened V by 1 base and J by 6 bases, and 8 bases separated the two germline ends. The length of the CDR3 is 13 residues. The CDR3 protein is CASSLGGRDTQYF. The CDR3 bases are TGTGCCAGCAGCTTAGGAGGAAGGGATACGCAGTATTTT.

The rearrangement links TRBV19 to TRBJ1-3; 8 nucleotides match TRBD1. This CDR3 region has 16 residues. The J segment lost 0 bases and the V segment lost 9 bases, leaving 10 bases of the junction unmatched. Looked up from germline, CDR1 is LNHDA and CDR2 is SQIVND (reference sequence). The DNA of the CDR3 is TGTGCCAGGGGGGGACAGGACAGGTGCTCTGGAAACACCATATATTTT. Translated: CARGGQDRCSGNTIYF. Supplemented by reference TRBV19 and TRBJ1-3, the full variable domain reads DGGITQSPKYLFRKEGQNVTLSCEQNLNHDAMYWYRQDPGQGLRLIYYSQIVNDFQKGDIAEGYSVSREKKESFPLTVTSAQKNPTAFYLCARGGQDRCSGNTIYFGEGSWLTVV.

This clone was detected only a few times. The J gene is TRBJ2-7, the V gene TRBV6-1; TRBD1 matches at 10 bases. The CDR3 length is 14 residues. Trimming cost V 3 bases and J 3 bases; bases outside gene matches: 2. Germline assignment: CDR1 MNHNS and CDR2 SASEGT. This CDR3 reads CASSEGDRGYEQYF. The CDR3 nucleotides are TGTGCCAGCAGTGAGGGGGACAGGGGCTACGAGCAGTACTTC.

This sequence joins TRBV2 and TRBJ1-4; no clear D gene. Trimming left V 7 bases short and J 0 bases short, with 12 bases between. The CDR3 loop spans 15 amino acids. The germline gives CDR1 SNHLY, CDR2 FYNNEI. DNA for the CDR3: TGTGCCAGCATCGTATTGGGCACAACTAATGAAAAACTGTTTTTT. Residues: CASIVLGTTNEKLFF.

The CDR3 sequence is CASSPPSARGEKLFF. The CDR3 coding sequence is TGTGCCAGCTCACCGCCTTCAGCTCGGGGTGAAAAACTGTTTTTT. The rearrangement links TRBV18 to TRBJ1-4, with D unclear. The V gene's germline CDR1 is KGHSH and CDR2 LQKENI. V dropped 3 bases and J dropped 7 bases, with 15 bases sitting between them. This CDR3 region has 15 residues.

The CDR3 reads CATSDQGSTDTQYF. The CDR3 DNA follows: TGTGCCACCAGTGATCAGGGGTCCACAGATACGCAGTATTTT. The V and J genes are TRBV24-1 and TRBJ2-3; D is possibly TRBD1 (6 bases). The V end lost 3 bases, the J end lost 2 bases, and 8 bases lay between the germline ends. This CDR3 is built from 14 residues. Germline V gene sequence: CDR1 KGHDR, CDR2 SFDVKD.

The genes are TRBV6-5 and TRBJ1-1; 7 nucleotides align to TRBD1. V trimming: 6 bases; J trimming: 6 bases; junction bases outside the gene matches: 13. The length of the CDR3 is 15 residues. The V gene's germline CDR1 is MNHEY and CDR2 SVGAGI. CDR3 in amino acids: CASRLRQGLIAEAFF. The DNA for the CDR3 is TGTGCCAGCAGACTAAGACAGGGTTTGATTGCTGAAGCTTTCTTT.

The rearrangement joins TRBV5-4 to TRBJ1-1; D perhaps matches TRBD1 (5 bases). The CDR3 has 14 residues. Per germline, CDR1 SGHNT and CDR2 YYREEE (reference sequence). V was clipped by 4 bases and J by 0 bases, with 10 bases between them. This chain's CDR3 is CASSVGGLNTEAFF. The CDR3 nucleotides are TGTGCCAGCAGCGTCGGGGGACTGAACACTGAAGCTTTCTTT.

V and J are TRBV19 and TRBJ2-3; D might be TRBD1 (5 bases). The V end was cut by 6 bases, the J end by 2 bases, with 18 bases between. Germline CDR1 and CDR2: LNHDA and SQIVND (reference sequence). This CDR3 contains 16 residues. The CDR3 protein is CASSRQVTGDTDTQYF. CDR3 DNA: TGTGCCAGTAGCCGGCAAGTTACAGGCGACACAGATACGCAGTATTTT.

The chain uses TRBV7-9 and TRBJ1-1, with 8 positions matching TRBD1. CDR3 size: 14 residues. Trimming removed 8 bases from V and 0 bases from J; junction bases left unmatched: 5. Germline V lookup: CDR1 SEHNR, CDR2 FQNEAQ (reference sequence). The CDR3 reads CASARGQLNTEAFF. CDR3 in DNA: TGTGCCAGCGCCAGGGGGCAGCTGAACACTGAAGCTTTCTTT.

The chain couples TRBV30 to TRBJ2-3; TRBD2 agrees at 8 bases. CDR1 is GTSNPN, CDR2 SVGIG, per germline (reference sequence). Trimming cost V 3 bases and J 0 bases; bases outside gene matches: 5. The CDR3 totals 15 residues. The CDR3 loop is CAWRLGGGSTDTQYF. Written as DNA, the CDR3 is TGTGCCTGGAGGCTCGGGGGGGGGAGCACAGATACGCAGTATTTT.

The gene calls are TRBV11-2 and TRBJ1-4; D is unresolved. The CDR3 is 15 amino acids. Per the germline V gene, CDR1 is SGHAT and CDR2 is FQNNGV. V dropped 5 bases and J dropped 0 bases, with 10 bases sitting between them. CDR3 sequence: CASSRQVATNEKLFF. The CDR3 DNA reads TGTGCCAGCAGCCGCCAGGTGGCAACTAATGAAAAACTGTTTTTT.